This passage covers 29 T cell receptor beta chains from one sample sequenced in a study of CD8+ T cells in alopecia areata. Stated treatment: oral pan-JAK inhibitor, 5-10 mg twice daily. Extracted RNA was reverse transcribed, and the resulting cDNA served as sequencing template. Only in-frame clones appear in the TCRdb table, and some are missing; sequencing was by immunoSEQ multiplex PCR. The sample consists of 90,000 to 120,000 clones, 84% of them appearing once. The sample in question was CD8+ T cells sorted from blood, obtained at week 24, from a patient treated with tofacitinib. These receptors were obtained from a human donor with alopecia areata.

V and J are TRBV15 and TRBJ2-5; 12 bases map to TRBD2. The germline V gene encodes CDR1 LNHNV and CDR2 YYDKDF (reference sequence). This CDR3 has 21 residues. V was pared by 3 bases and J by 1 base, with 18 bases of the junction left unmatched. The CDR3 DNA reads TGTGCCACCAGCAGCCCCCCACTAGCGGGGGGCCAACTCACTATCCAAGAGACCCAGTACTTC. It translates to CATSSPPLAGGQLTIQETQYF.

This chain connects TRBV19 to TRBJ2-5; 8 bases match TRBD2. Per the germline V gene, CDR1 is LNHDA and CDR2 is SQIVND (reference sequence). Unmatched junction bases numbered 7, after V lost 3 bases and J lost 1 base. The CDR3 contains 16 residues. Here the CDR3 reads CASSIRLAGLQETQYF. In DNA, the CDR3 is TGTGCCAGTAGTATTAGGCTAGCGGGTCTCCAAGAGACCCAGTACTTC.

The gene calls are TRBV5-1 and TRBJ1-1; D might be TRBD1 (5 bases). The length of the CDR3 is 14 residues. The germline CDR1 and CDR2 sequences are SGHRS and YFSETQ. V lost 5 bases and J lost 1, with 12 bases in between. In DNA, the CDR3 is TGCGCCAGCAGTCTCGGTGACAGGAACACTGAAGCTTTCTTT. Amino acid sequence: CASSLGDRNTEAFF.

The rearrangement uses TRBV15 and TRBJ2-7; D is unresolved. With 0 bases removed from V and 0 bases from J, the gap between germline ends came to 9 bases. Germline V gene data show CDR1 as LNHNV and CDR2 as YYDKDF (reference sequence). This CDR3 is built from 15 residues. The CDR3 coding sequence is TGTGCCACCAGCAGAGATGGTAGCCTCTCCTACGAGCAGTACTTC. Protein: CATSRDGSLSYEQYF.

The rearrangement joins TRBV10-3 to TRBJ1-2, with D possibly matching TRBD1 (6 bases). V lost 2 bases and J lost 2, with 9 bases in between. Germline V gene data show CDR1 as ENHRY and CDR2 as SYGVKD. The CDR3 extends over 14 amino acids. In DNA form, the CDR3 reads TGTGCCATCAGTGAGGGACAGTACAACTATGGCTACACCTTC. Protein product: CAISEGQYNYGYTF.

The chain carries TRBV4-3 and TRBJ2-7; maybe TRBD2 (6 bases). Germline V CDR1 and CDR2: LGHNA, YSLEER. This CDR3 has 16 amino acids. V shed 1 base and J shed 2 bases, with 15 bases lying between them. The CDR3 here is CASSQGMFGGTYEQYF. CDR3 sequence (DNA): TGCGCCAGCAGCCAAGGGATGTTCGGGGGAACCTACGAGCAGTACTTC.

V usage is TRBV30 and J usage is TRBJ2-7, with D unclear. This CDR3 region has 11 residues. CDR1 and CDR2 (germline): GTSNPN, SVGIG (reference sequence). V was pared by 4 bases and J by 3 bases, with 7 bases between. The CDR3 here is CAWNPGYEQYF. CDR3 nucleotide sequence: TGTGCCTGGAATCCGGGCTACGAGCAGTACTTC.

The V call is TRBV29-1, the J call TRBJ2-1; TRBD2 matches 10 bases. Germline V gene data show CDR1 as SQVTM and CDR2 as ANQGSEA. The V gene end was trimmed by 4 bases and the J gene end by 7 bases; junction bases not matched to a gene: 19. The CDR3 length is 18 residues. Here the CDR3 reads CSVGTRVSGGAFENEQFF. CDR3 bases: TGCAGCGTTGGAACGAGGGTGAGCGGGGGGGCTTTCGAGAATGAGCAGTTCTTC.

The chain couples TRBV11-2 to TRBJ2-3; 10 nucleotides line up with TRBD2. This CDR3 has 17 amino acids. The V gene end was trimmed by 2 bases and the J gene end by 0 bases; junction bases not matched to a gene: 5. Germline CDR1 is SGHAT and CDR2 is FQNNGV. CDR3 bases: TGTGCCAGCAGCTTACTAGCGGGAGAAACTAGCACAGATACGCAGTATTTT. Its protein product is CASSLLAGETSTDTQYF.

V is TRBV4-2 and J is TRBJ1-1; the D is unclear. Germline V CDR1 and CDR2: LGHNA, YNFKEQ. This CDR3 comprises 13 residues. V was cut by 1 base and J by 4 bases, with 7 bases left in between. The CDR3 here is CASSQGVRTEAFF. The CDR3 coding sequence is TGTGCCAGCAGCCAAGGGGTGCGCACTGAAGCTTTCTTT.

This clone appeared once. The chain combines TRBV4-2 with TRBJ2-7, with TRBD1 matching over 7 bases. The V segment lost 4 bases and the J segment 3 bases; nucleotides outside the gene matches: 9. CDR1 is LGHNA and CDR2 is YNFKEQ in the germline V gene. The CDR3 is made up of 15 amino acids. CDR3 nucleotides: TGTGCCAGCAGCCCCGACAGGGCAGGCGACTACGAGCAGTACTTC. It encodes CASSPDRAGDYEQYF.

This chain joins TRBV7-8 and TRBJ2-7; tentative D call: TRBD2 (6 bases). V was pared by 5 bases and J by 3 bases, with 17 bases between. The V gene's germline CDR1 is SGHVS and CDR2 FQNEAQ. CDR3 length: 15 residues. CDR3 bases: TGTGCCAGCAGCCATACATGGGGACTCGGCTACGAGCAGTACTTC. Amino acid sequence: CASSHTWGLGYEQYF.

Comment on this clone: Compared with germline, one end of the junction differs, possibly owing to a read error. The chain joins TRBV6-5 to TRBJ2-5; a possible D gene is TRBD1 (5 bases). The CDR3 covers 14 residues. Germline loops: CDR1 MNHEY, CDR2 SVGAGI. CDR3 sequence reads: CACRVGQNQETQYF. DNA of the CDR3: TGTGCCTGCAGGGTAGGCCAGAACCAAGAGACCCAGTACTTC.

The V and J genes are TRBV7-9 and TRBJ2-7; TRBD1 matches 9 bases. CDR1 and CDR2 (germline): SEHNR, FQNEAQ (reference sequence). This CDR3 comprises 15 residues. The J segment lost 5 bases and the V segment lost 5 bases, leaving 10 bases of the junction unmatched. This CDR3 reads CASSGRDRVKDEQYF. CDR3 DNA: TGTGCCAGCAGCGGCCGGGACAGGGTAAAAGACGAGCAGTACTTC.

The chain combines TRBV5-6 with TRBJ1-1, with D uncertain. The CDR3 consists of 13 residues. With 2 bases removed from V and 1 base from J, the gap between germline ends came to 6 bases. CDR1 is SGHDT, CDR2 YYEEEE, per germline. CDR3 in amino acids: CASSFERNTEAFF. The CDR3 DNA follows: TGTGCCAGCAGCTTCGAGAGGAACACTGAAGCTTTCTTT.

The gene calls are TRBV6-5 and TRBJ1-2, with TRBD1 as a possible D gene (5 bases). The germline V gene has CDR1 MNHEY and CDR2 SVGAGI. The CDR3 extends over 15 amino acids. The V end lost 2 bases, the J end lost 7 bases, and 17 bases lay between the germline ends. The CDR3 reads CASSYTSGAGAGYTF. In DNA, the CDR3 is TGTGCCAGCAGTTACACCTCCGGGGCAGGAGCTGGCTACACCTTC.

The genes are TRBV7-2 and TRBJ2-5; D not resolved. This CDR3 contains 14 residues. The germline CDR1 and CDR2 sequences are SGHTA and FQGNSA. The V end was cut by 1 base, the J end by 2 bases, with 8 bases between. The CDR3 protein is CASSLGQAQETQYF. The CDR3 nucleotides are TGTGCCAGCAGCTTAGGACAAGCTCAAGAGACCCAGTACTTC.

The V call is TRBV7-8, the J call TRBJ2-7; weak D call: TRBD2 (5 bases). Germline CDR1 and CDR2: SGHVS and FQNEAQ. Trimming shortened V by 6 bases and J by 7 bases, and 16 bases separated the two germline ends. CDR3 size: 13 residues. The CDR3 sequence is CASSSNAGVEQYF. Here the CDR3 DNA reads TGTGCCAGCAGTTCAAATGCGGGTGTGGAGCAGTACTTC.

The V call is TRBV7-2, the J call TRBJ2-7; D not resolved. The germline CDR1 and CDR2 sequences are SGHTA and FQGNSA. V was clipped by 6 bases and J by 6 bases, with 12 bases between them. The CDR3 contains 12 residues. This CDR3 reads CASSSWEIEQYF. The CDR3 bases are TGTGCCAGCAGTTCCTGGGAAATCGAGCAGTACTTC.

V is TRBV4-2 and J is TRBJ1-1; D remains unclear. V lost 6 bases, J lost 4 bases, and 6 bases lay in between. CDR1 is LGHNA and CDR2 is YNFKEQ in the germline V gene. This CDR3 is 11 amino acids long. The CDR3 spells CASRSGTEAFF. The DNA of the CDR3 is TGTGCCAGCAGATCTGGCACTGAAGCTTTCTTT.

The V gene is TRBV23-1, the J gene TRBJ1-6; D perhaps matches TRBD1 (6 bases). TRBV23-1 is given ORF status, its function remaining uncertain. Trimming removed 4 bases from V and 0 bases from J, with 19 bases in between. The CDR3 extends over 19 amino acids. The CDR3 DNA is TGCGCCAGCAGTCTAAACTGGACAGTCCAACGCTCCTATAATTCACCCCTCCACTTT. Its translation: CASSLNWTVQRSYNSPLHF.

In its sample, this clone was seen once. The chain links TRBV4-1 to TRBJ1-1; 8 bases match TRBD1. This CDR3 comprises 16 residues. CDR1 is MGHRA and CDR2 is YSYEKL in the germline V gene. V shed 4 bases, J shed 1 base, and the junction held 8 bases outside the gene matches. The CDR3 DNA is TGCGCCAGCAGCCCCGAACCAGGGGGCACGAACACTGAAGCTTTCTTT. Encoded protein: CASSPEPGGTNTEAFF.

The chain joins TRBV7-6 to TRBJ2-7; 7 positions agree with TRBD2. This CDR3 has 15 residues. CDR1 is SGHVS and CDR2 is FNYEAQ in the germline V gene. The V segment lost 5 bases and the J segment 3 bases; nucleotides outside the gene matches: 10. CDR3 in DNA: TGTGCCAGCAGCGCGTCCGGCGGGGGATTCTACGAGCAGTACTTC. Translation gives CASSASGGGFYEQYF.

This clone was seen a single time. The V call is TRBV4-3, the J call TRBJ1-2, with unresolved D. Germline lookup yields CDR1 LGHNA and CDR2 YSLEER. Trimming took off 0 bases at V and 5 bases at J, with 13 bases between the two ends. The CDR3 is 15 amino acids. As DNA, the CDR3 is TGCGCCAGCAGCCAAGATCCGGATATGATATATGGCTACACCTTC. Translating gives CASSQDPDMIYGYTF.

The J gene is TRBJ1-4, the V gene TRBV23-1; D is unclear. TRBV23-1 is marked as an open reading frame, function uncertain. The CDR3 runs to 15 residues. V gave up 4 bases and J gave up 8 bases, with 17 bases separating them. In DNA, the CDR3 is TGCGCCAGCAGTCCTAGGACTGCTACGAGAGAAAAACTGTTTTTT. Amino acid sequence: CASSPRTATREKLFF.

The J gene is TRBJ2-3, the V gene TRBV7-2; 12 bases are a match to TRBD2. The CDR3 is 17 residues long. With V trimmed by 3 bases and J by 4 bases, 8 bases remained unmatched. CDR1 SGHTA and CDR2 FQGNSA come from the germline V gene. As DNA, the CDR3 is TGTGCCAGCAGCTTGGAGCTAGCGGGAGGGTACTCAGATACGCAGTATTTT. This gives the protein CASSLELAGGYSDTQYF.

The CDR3: CASSSVSSPLHF. CDR3 bases: TGTGCCAGCAGCTCTGTTAGCTCACCCCTCCACTTT. The rearrangement uses TRBV14 and TRBJ1-6; D not resolved. Per germline, CDR1 SGHDN and CDR2 FVKESK. V gave up 5 bases and J gave up 10 bases, with 9 bases separating them. The CDR3 consists of 12 residues.

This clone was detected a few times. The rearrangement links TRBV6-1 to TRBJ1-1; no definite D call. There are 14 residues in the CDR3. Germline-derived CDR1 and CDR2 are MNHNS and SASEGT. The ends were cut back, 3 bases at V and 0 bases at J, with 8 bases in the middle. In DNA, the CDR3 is TGTGCCAGCAGTGACACCCCGTTGAACACTGAAGCTTTCTTT. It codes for CASSDTPLNTEAFF.

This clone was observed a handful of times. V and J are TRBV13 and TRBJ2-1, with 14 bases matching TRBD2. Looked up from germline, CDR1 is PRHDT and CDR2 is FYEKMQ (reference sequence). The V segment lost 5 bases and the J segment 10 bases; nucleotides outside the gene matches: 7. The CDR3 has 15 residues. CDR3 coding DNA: TGTGCCAGCAGCCTATCGACTAGCGGGGGGGAAGAGCAGTTCTTC. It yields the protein CASSLSTSGGEEQFF.